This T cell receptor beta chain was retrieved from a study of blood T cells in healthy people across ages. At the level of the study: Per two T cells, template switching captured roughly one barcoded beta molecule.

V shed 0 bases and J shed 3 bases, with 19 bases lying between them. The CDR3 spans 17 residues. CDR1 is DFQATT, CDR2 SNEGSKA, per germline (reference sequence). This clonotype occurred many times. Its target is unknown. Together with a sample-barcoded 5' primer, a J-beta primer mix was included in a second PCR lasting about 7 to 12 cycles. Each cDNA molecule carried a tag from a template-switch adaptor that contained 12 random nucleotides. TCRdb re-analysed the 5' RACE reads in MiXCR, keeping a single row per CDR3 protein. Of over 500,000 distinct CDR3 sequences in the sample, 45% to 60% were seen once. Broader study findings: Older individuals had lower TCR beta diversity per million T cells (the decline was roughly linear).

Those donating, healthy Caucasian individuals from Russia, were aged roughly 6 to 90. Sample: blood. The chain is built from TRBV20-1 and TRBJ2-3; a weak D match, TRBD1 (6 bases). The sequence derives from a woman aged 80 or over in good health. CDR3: CSAREAYREWRTDTQYF. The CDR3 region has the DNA TGCAGTGCTAGAGAGGCGTACAGGGAATGGCGTACAGATACGCAGTATTTT.